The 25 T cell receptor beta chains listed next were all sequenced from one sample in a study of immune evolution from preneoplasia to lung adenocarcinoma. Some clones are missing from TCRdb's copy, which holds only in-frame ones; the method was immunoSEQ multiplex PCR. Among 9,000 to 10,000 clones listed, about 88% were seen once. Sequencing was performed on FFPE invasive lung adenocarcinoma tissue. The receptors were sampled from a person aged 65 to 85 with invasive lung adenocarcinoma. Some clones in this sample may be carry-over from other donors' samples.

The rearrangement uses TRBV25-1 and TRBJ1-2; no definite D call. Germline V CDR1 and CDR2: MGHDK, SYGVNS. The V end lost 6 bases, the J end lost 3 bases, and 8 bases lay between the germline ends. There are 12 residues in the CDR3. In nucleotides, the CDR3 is TGTGCCAGCAGAGGACTCCACTATGGCTACACCTTC. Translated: CASRGLHYGYTF.

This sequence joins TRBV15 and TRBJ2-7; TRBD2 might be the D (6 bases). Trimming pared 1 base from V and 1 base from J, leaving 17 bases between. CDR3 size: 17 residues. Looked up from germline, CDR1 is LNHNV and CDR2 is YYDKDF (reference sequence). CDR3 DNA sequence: TGTGCCACCAGCAGAGCCGGCGAGGCGGGGTGGTCCTACGAGCAGTACTTC. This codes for CATSRAGEAGWSYEQYF. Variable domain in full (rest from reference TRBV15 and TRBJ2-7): DAMVIQNPRYQVTQFGKPVTLSCSQTLNHNVMYWYQQKSSQAPKLLFHYYDKDFNNEADTPDNFQSRRPNTSFCFLDIRSPGLGDTAMYLCATSRAGEAGWSYEQYFGPGTRLTVT.

This chain's CDR3 is CASSAGDYYEQYF. The DNA of the CDR3 is TGTGCCAGCAGCGCAGGGGACTACTACGAGCAGTACTTC. The chain combines TRBV7-4 with TRBJ2-7; tentative D call: TRBD2 (7 bases). The CDR3 length is 13 residues. The V gene's germline CDR1 is SGHVT and CDR2 SQSDAQ. Trimming removed 5 bases at V and 3 bases at J, with 11 bases between.

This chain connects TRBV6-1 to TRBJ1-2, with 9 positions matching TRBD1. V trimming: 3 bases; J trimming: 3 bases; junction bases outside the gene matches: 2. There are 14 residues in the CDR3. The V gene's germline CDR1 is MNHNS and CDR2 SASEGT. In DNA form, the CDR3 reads TGTGCCAGCAGTGAGGGACAGGGATACTATGGCTACACCTTC. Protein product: CASSEGQGYYGYTF.

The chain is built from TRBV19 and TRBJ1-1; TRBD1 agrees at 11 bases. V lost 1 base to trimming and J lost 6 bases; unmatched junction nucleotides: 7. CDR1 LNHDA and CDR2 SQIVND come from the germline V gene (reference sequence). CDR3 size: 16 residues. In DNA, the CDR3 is TGTGCCAGTAGTATAGGGACAGGGGGCCCGGTGGCTGAAGCTTTCTTT. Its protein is CASSIGTGGPVAEAFF.

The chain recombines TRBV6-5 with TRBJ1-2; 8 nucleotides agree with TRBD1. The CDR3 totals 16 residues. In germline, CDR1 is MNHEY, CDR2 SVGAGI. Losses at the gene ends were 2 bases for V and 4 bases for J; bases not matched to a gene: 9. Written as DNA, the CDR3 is TGTGCCAGCAGTTACGCCTCAGGGGGCGAGGTCTATGGCTACACCTTC. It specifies CASSYASGGEVYGYTF.

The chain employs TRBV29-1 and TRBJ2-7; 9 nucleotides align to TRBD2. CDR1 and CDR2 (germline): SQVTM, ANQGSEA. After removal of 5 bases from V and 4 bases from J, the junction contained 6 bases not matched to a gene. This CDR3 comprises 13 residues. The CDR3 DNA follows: TGCAGCGTTCGGCTAGCGGGACATTACGAGCAGTACTTC. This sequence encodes CSVRLAGHYEQYF.

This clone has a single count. Here the CDR3 DNA reads TGTGCCAGCAGGGCCGGACTATTTACGACCGGGGAGCTGTTTTTT. It yields the protein CASRAGLFTTGELFF. The chain recombines TRBV9 with TRBJ2-2, with TRBD2 as a possible D gene (6 bases). The CDR3 totals 15 residues. Germline-derived CDR1 and CDR2 are SGDLS and YYNGEE. With 5 bases removed from V and 5 bases from J, the gap between germline ends came to 16 bases.

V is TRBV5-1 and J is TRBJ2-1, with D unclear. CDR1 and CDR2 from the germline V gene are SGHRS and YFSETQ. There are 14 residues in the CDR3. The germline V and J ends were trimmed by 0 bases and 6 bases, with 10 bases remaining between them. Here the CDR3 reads CASSLAVAGNEQFF. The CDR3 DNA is TGCGCCAGCAGCTTGGCGGTAGCTGGCAATGAGCAGTTCTTC.

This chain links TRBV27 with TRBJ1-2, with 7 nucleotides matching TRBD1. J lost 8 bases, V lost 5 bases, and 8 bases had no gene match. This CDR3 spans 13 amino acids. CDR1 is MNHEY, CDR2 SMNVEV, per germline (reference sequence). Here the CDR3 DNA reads TGTGCCAGCAGTCCGTTTAGGGGGCGCGGCTACACCTTC. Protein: CASSPFRGRGYTF.

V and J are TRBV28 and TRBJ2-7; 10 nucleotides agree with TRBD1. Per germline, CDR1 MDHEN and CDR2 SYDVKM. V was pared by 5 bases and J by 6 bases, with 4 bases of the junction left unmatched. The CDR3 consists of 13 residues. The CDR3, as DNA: TGTGCCAGCAGTCCCGGGACAGGGGCCGAGCAGTACTTC. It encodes CASSPGTGAEQYF.

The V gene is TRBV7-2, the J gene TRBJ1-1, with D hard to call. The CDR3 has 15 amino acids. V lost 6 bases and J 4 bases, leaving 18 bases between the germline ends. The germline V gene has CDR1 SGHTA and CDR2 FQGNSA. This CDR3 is CASSSKASPGTEAFF. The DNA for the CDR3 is TGTGCCAGCAGTTCTAAGGCTAGCCCGGGCACTGAAGCTTTCTTT.

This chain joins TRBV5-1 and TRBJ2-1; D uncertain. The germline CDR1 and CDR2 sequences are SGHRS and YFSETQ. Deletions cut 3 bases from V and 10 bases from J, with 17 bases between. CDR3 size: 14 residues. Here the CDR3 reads CASSYLPRGKEQFF. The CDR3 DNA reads TGCGCCAGCAGCTACCTACCCCGTGGGAAAGAGCAGTTCTTC.

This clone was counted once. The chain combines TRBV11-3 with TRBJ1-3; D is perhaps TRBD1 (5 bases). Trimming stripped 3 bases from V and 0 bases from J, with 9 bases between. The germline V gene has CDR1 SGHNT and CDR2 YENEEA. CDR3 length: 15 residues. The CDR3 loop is CASSLGVNSGNTIYF. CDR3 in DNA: TGTGCCAGCAGCTTGGGGGTGAACTCTGGAAACACCATATATTTT.

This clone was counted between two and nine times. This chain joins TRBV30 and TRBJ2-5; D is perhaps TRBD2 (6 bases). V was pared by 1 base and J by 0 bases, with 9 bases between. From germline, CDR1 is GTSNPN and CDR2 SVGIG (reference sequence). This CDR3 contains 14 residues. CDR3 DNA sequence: TGTGCCTGGAGTGGGGAGGAACACCAAGAGACCCAGTACTTC. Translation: CAWSGEEHQETQYF.

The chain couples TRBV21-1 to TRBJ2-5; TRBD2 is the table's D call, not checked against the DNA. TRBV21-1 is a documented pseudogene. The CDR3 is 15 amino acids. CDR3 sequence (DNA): TGTGCCAGCAGCAAATGGTCAGGGAGGGGAGAGACCCAGTACTTC. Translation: CASSKWSGRGETQYF.

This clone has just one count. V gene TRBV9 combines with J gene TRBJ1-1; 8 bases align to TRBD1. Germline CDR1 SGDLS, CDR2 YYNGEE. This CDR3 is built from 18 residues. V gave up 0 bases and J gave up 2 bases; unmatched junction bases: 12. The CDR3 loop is CASSVGAGTGPLNTEAFF. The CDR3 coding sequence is TGTGCCAGCAGCGTAGGAGCGGGGACAGGTCCGCTCAACACTGAAGCTTTCTTT.

CDR3 residues: CSVVGSGYEQYF. CDR3 bases: TGCAGCGTTGTGGGATCCGGCTACGAGCAGTACTTC. The chain links TRBV29-1 to TRBJ2-7, with no clear D. This CDR3 is built from 12 residues. CDR1 and CDR2 from the germline V gene are SQVTM and ANQGSEA. V lost 4 bases, J lost 3 bases, and 10 bases lay in between.

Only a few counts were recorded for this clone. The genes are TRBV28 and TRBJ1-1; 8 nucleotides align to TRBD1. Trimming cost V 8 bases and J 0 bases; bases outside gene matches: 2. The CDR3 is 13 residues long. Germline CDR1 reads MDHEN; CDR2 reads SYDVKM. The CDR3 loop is CASRGQVNTEAFF. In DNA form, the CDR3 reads TGTGCCAGCCGGGGACAGGTGAACACTGAAGCTTTCTTT.

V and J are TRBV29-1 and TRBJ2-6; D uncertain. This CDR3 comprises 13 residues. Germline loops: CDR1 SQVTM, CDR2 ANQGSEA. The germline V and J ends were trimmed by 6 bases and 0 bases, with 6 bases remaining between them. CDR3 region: CSVRVSGANVLTF. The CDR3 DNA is TGCAGCGTAAGGGTCTCTGGGGCCAACGTCCTGACTTTC.

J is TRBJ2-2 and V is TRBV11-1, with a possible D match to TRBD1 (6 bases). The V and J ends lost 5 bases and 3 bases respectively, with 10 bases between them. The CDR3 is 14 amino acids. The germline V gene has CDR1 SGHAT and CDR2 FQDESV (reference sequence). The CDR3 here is CASSLTGYTGELFF. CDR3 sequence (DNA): TGTGCCAGCAGCCTCACAGGGTACACCGGGGAGCTGTTTTTT.

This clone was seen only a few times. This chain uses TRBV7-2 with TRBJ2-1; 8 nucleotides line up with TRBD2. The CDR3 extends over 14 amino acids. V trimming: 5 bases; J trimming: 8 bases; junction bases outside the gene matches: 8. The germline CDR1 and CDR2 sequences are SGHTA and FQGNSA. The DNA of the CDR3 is TGTGCCAGCAGCCGGGAGCGGGAGCGATATGAGCAGTTCTTC. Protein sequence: CASSRERERYEQFF. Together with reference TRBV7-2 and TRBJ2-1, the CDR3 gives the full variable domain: GAGVSQSPSNKVTEKGKDVELRCDPISGHTALYWYRQSLGQGLEFLIYFQGNSAPDKSGLPSDRFSAERTGGSVSTLTIQRTQQEDSAVYLCASSRERERYEQFFGPGTRLTVL.

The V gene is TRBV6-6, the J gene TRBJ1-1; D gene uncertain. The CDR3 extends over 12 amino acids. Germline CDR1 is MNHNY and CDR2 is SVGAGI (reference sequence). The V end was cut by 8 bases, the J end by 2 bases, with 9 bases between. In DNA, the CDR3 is TGTGCCAGCGTCGGCCGTAACACTGAAGCTTTCTTT. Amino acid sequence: CASVGRNTEAFF.

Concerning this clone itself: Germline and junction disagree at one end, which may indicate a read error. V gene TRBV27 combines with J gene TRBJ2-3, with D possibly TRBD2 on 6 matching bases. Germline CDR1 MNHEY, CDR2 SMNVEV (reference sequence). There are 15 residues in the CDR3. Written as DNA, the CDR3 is TGTGCCACCAGTCTGTGGGGGACTAGCACAGATACGCAGTATTTT. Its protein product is CATSLWGTSTDTQYF.

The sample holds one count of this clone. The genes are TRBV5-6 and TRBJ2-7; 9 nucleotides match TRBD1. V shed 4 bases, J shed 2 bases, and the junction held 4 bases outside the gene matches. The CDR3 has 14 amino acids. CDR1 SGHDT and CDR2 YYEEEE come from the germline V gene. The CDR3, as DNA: TGTGCCAGCAGCCCCGGGACAGGGACCTACGAGCAGTACTTC. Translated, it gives CASSPGTGTYEQYF. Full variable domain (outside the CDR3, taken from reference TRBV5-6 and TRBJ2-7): DAGVTQSPTHLIKTRGQQVTLRCSPKSGHDTVSWYQQALGQGPQFIFQYYEEEERQRGNFPDRFSGHQFPNYSSELNVNALLLGDSALYLCASSPGTGTYEQYFGPGTRLTVT.